The clone carrying this TCR beta chain turned up a few times. Next came a second PCR, run for about 6 to 12 cycles, which used a sample-barcoded 5' primer along with a J-beta primer mix. One entry per CDR3 protein results from TCRdb running MiXCR on the 5' RACE reads. Of about 1.6 million distinct CDR3 sequences listed, about 31% are singletons. The sample is drawn from a study of blood T cells in healthy people across ages. V was clipped by 8 bases and J by 2 bases, with 26 bases between them. CDR1 and CDR2 (germline): SGHVS, FQNEAQ. CDR3 length: 18 amino acids. The chain joins TRBV7-8 to TRBJ2-3; D not certain. The sequence derives from a woman aged 25 to 39 in good health. The sample was blood. CDR3 DNA: TGTGCCAGCGTTCCACCGGGCTACGGCCTTTGGTCCACAGATACGCAGTATTTT. Protein product: CASVPPGYGLWSTDTQYF.